What follows are 15 T cell receptor beta chains derived from one specimen sequenced in a study of blood T cells in healthy people across ages. A second PCR, run for about 7 to 11 cycles, used a sample-barcoded 5' primer plus a J-beta primer mix. TCRdb reprocessed the 5' RACE reads via MiXCR and lists one record per CDR3 protein. The sample includes 1.5 million to 2 million distinct CDR3 sequences, 30% to 40% of them seen just once. Sequencing used blood. The source of these receptors is a woman aged 30 to 39 in good health.

This clonotype showed up just a few times. This rearrangement joins TRBV7-2 to TRBJ1-1; D perhaps matches TRBD1 (5 bases). V lost 5 bases, J lost 0 bases, and 22 bases lay in between. The CDR3 runs 18 residues. From germline, CDR1 is SGHTA and CDR2 FQGNSA. This CDR3 is CASSNRRDALGMNTEAFF. The CDR3 DNA reads TGTGCCAGCAGCAATCGCCGGGACGCCCTAGGGATGAACACTGAAGCTTTCTTT.

The rearrangement joins TRBV12-3 or TRBV12-4 to TRBJ2-7; D unclear. The CDR3 contains 12 residues. Trimming pared 3 bases from V and 6 bases from J, leaving 9 bases between. CDR3 DNA sequence: TGTGCCAGCAGTTTTATTTTGGGCGAGCAGTACTTC. Translation gives CASSFILGEQYF.

The DNA for the CDR3 is TGCGCCAGCAGCTCACTAGCGGTGGGAGGGGAGCAGTACTTC. Protein product: CASSSLAVGGEQYF. J is TRBJ2-7 and V is TRBV5-1; 8 bases agree with TRBD2. Trimming at V came to 3 bases and at J to 7 bases, leaving 9 bases not matched to a gene. This CDR3 spans 14 amino acids. CDR1 SGHRS and CDR2 YFSETQ come from the germline V gene. The whole variable domain, filled in from reference TRBV5-1 and TRBJ2-7, reads KAGVTQTPRYLIKTRGQQVTLSCSPISGHRSVSWYQQTPGQGLQFLFEYFSETQRNKGNFPGRFSGRQFSNSRSEMNVSTLELGDSALYLCASSSLAVGGEQYFGPGTRLTVT.

The chain is built from TRBV5-1 and TRBJ2-5; D not certain. The assigned J gene may be wrong: the sequence end matches TRBJ2-7 better. The V gene's germline CDR1 is SGHRS and CDR2 YFSETQ. CDR3 size: 12 residues. The CDR3 nucleotides read TGCGCCAGCAGCTCACCCGCGAGCGAGCAGTACTTC. This translates into CASSSPASEQYF.

This clonotype was seen more than once but under ten times. This rearrangement joins TRBV29-1 to TRBJ1-2; unclear D gene. Germline CDR1 and CDR2: SQVTM and ANQGSEA. V shed 2 bases and J shed 1 base, with 11 bases lying between them. This CDR3 has 14 amino acids. In DNA, the CDR3 is TGCAGCGTTGAATATGGTAGGGTTAACTATGGCTACACCTTC. Protein product: CSVEYGRVNYGYTF. Drawing the rest from reference TRBV29-1 and TRBJ1-2, the complete variable domain is SAVISQKPSRDICQRGTSLTIQCQVDSQVTMMFWYRQQPGQSLTLIATANQGSEATYESGFVIDKFPISRPNLTFSTLTVSNMSPEDSSIYLCSVEYGRVNYGYTFGSGTRLTVV.

The chain uses TRBV12-3 or TRBV12-4 and TRBJ2-7; 9 positions match TRBD2. The CDR3 length is 16 residues. V shed 6 bases, J shed 3 bases, and the junction held 12 bases outside the gene matches. The CDR3 coding sequence is TGTGCCAGCAGGGGCATAGGTAGCGGGGGTCGCTACGAGCAGTACTTC. Translated: CASRGIGSGGRYEQYF.

The chain recombines TRBV5-1 with TRBJ2-1; the D gene could be TRBD1 or TRBD2 (5 bases each). Germline V gives CDR1 SGHRS, CDR2 YFSETQ. The CDR3 is made up of 15 amino acids. The V end lost 5 bases, the J end lost 4 bases, and 16 bases lay between the germline ends. In DNA form, the CDR3 reads TGCGCCAGCAGTCCGGCCGGGACCCAATACAATGAGCAGTTCTTC. Its translation: CASSPAGTQYNEQFF. Complete variable domain (other parts from reference TRBV5-1 and TRBJ2-1): KAGVTQTPRYLIKTRGQQVTLSCSPISGHRSVSWYQQTPGQGLQFLFEYFSETQRNKGNFPGRFSGRQFSNSRSEMNVSTLELGDSALYLCASSPAGTQYNEQFFGPGTRLTVL.

The chain joins TRBV30 to TRBJ2-1, with D perhaps assigned TRBD1 or TRBD2 (5 bases each). V was clipped by 1 base and J by 4 bases, with 8 bases between them. Germline V gene sequence: CDR1 GTSNPN, CDR2 SVGIG (reference sequence). This CDR3 has 13 amino acids. DNA for the CDR3: TGTGCCTGGAGTGCGGGACCGTACAATGAGCAGTTCTTC. Protein sequence: CAWSAGPYNEQFF.

This rearrangement joins TRBV20-1 to TRBJ2-7, with D perhaps being TRBD1 or TRBD2 (6 bases each). Germline loops: CDR1 DFQATT, CDR2 SNEGSKA (reference sequence). V shed 6 bases and J shed 2 bases, with 14 bases lying between them. The CDR3 contains 13 residues. The CDR3 spells CSARGTHPYEQYF. The CDR3, as DNA: TGCAGTGCAAGGGGGACTCATCCCTACGAGCAGTACTTC.

The gene calls are TRBV2 and TRBJ1-2, with 8 bases fitting TRBD1. The CDR3 extends over 14 amino acids. V shed 6 bases and J 4 bases; nucleotides not matched to a gene: 7. The germline V gene encodes CDR1 SNHLY and CDR2 FYNNEI. CDR3 sequence (DNA): TGTGCCAGCAGATCCGGACAGGGACCCTATGGCTACACCTTC. As protein: CASRSGQGPYGYTF.

The V gene is TRBV7-2, the J gene TRBJ2-1, with D hard to call. This CDR3 comprises 15 residues. V was cut by 4 bases and J by 7 bases, with 17 bases left in between. In germline, CDR1 is SGHTA, CDR2 FQGNSA. CDR3 in amino acids: CTSSYRAAAGNEQFF. The CDR3 DNA follows: TGTACCAGCAGCTACCGGGCCGCGGCTGGGAATGAGCAGTTCTTC.

This clonotype was detected many times. CDR3 nucleotide sequence: TGCGCCAGCAGCTTGGATCCAGCGGGATTGAACGAGAACTACAATGAGCAGTTCTTC. The encoded protein is CASSLDPAGLNENYNEQFF. This rearrangement joins TRBV5-1 to TRBJ2-1; TRBD2 agrees at 7 bases. The CDR3 runs to 19 residues. J gave up 3 bases and V 0 bases, and 15 bases lay outside the gene matches. Germline values: CDR1 SGHRS, CDR2 YFSETQ.

This clonotype was recorded a few times. The gene calls are TRBV27 and TRBJ2-5; 10 bases agree with TRBD1. Trimming cost V 5 bases and J 5 bases; bases outside gene matches: 8. The CDR3 is 15 residues long. Germline assignment: CDR1 MNHEY and CDR2 SMNVEV (reference sequence). Here the CDR3 reads CASSPGTGASETQYF. CDR3 sequence (DNA): TGTGCCAGCAGTCCCGGGACAGGGGCGTCGGAGACCCAGTACTTC.

The rearrangement links TRBV5-1 to TRBJ2-7; possible D gene TRBD1, 6 bases. Per the germline V gene, CDR1 is SGHRS and CDR2 is YFSETQ. Deletions cut 0 bases from V and 3 bases from J, with 10 bases between. The CDR3 has 14 amino acids. CDR3 nucleotides: TGCGCCAGCAGCTTGGACGGACAGAACTACGAGCAGTACTTC. Its translation is CASSLDGQNYEQYF.

This chain uses TRBV6-2 or TRBV6-3 with TRBJ2-1; D not certain. Between the trimmed V and J ends, which lost 0 bases and 6 bases, there was a span of 9 bases. The CDR3 sequence is 14 residues long. From germline, CDR1 is MNHEY and CDR2 SVGEGT. The DNA of the CDR3 is TGTGCCAGCAGTTACTCAGTACCGGTCAATGAGCAGTTCTTC. The encoded protein is CASSYSVPVNEQFF.